This TCR beta chain was sequenced for a study of blood T cell repertoires in COVID-19. Study-level information: Some COVID-19 samples were acute and others convalescent; all came from the United States, Italy and Spain. PBMCs, B-cell-depleted T cells, or T cells provided the cDNA or gDNA that made up the material.

Per the original methods: Estimates of nucleated cell counts were drawn from the amplification of reference gene primers. TCRdb keeps only in-frame clones here, not all; method: immunoSEQ multiplex PCR. The D gene and trimming were derived from the DNA, and the V and J assignments and clone size from that table. The repertoire holds approximately 300,000 clones, with around four fifths as singletons. Sequencing used peripheral blood. The clonotype was recovered from a woman aged 45 to 65 with acute or convalescent COVID-19.

The CDR3 DNA sequence: TGTGCCAGCAGCCAAGATCGGGGGAGCGAGCAGTACTTC. Its protein product is CASSQDRGSEQYF. The V and J genes are TRBV14 and TRBJ2-7, with TRBD2 as a possible D gene (6 bases). CDR3 length: 13 amino acids. The germline V gene has CDR1 SGHDN and CDR2 FVKESK. The V and J ends lost 0 bases and 6 bases respectively, with 9 bases between them. Looking up the rest from reference TRBV14 and TRBJ2-7 gives the full variable domain: EAGVTQFPSHSVIEKGQTVTLRCDPISGHDNLYWYRRVMGKEIKFLLHFVKESKQDESGMPNNRFLAERTGGTYSTLKVQPAELEDSGVYFCASSQDRGSEQYFGPGTRLTVT.